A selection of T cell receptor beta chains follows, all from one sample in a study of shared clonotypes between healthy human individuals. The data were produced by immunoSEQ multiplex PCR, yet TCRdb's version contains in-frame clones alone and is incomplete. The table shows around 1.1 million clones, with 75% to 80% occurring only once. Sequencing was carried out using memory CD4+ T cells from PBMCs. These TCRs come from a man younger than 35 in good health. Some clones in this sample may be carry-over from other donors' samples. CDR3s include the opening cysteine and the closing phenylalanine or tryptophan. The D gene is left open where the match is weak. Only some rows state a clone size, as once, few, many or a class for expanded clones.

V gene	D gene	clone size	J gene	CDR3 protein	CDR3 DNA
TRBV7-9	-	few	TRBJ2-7	CASSLSSGYEQYF	TGTGCCAGCAGCTTATCAAGCGGCTACGAGCAGTACTTC
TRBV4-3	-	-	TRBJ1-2	CASSLGGNYGYTF	TGCGCCAGCAGTCTAGGAGGGAACTATGGCTACACCTTC
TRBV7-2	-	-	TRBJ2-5	CASSHNRGKETQYF	TGTGCCAGCAGCCATAACCGGGGCAAAGAGACCCAGTACTTC
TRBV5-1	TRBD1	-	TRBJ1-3	CASSFAGGSGNTIYF	TGCGCCAGCAGCTTCGCAGGGGGGTCTGGAAACACCATATATTTT
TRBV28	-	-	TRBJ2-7	CASSLGTASYEQYF	TGTGCCAGCAGTTTAGGGACGGCCTCCTACGAGCAGTACTTC
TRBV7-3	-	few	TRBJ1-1	CASSLSLYTEAFF	TGTGCCAGCAGCTTATCTTTGTACACTGAAGCTTTCTTT
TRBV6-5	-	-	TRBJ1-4	CASTRTAATNEKLFF	TGTGCCAGCACCCGGACAGCTGCAACTAATGAAAAACTGTTTTTT
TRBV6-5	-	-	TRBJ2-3	CASRTTTDTQYF	TGTGCCAGCAGGACCACCACAGATACGCAGTATTTT
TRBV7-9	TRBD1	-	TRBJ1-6	CASSLEGTANSPFHF	TGTGCCAGCAGCTTAGAAGGGACAGCTAATTCACCCTTCCACTTT
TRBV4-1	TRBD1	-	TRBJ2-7	CASSQEAGTGGDEQYF	TGCGCCAGCAGCCAAGAGGCGGGGACAGGGGGGGACGAGCAGTACTTC
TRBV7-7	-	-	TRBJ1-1	CASTPWQGEAFF	TGTGCCAGCACCCCATGGCAGGGGGAAGCTTTCTTT
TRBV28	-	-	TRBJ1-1	CASTVRERSEAFF	TGTGCCAGCACCGTCAGGGAGAGGTCTGAAGCTTTCTTT
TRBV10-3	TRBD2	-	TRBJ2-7	CAISEISGVSGEQYF	TGTGCCATCAGTGAGATTAGCGGGGTCTCGGGGGAGCAGTACTTC
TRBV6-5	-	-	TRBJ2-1	CASGPSSYNEQFF	TGTGCCAGCGGGCCAAGCTCCTACAATGAGCAGTTCTTC
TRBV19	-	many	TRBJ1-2	CASSTPTLSYGYTF	TGTGCCAGTAGTACCCCGACGCTTTCCTATGGCTACACCTTC
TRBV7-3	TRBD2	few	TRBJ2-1	CASSLVPPGTSGRASSYNEQFF	TGTGCCAGCAGCTTAGTACCCCCCGGGACTAGCGGGAGGGCTAGCTCCTACAATGAGCAGTTCTTC
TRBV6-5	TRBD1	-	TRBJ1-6	CASSYGTGDNSPLHF	TGTGCCAGCAGTTACGGGACAGGGGATAATTCACCCCTCCACTTT
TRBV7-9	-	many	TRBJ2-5	CASSLGILVETQYF	TGTGCCAGCAGCTTGGGGATTCTCGTGGAGACCCAGTACTTC